These 31 T cell receptor beta chains share one sample of origin, sequenced in a study of T-cell reconstitution after alpha-beta-depleted transplantation in children. The TCRbeta library was prepared with unique molecular identifiers. From the PCR reads, TCRdb called clonotypes with MiXCR, one entry per CDR3 protein. This sample carries approximately 240,000 distinct CDR3 sequences, 11% of them seen once, and the ten largest clones take 28%. The sequencing used PBMCs, collected before TCRalphabeta/CD19-depleted stem cell transplant. The receptors derive from a child in the first two years of life with acute myeloid leukemia, due to receive a stem cell transplant.

This clonotype was counted ten times or more. The chain joins TRBV20-1 to TRBJ2-7, with 9 bases matching TRBD2. With 3 bases clipped from V and 5 bases from J, the junction kept 5 bases outside the gene matches. The CDR3 extends over 13 amino acids. CDR1 DFQATT and CDR2 SNEGSKA come from the germline V gene (reference sequence). For the CDR3, the DNA is TGCAGTGCTAGTAAGGTAGCGGGAGACGAGCAGTACTTC. Translated: CSASKVAGDEQYF.

In this sample, this clonotype turned up many times. The chain uses TRBV12-3 or TRBV12-4 and TRBJ1-2; 9 bases fit TRBD1. V lost 3 bases, J lost 2 bases, and 1 base stayed unmatched. The CDR3 sequence is 14 residues long. The CDR3 sequence: CASSLGTGNYGYTF. The CDR3 nucleotides are TGTGCCAGCAGTTTGGGGACAGGGAACTATGGCTACACCTTC.

Regarding this clonotype: A much bigger clone sits one base away, suggesting this may be a read error. This chain connects TRBV5-1 to TRBJ2-3; tentatively, D is TRBD2 (6 bases). The CDR3 loop spans 15 amino acids. The V gene's germline CDR1 is SGHRS and CDR2 YFSETQ. The CDR3, as DNA: TGCACCAGCAGCCCCGGGAGATCTAGCACAGATACGCAGTATTTT. Its translation is CTSSPGRSSTDTQYF.

This clonotype was recorded many times. The chain is built from TRBV5-6 and TRBJ1-5; the match to TRBD1 covers 9 bases. The CDR3 has 15 amino acids. Germline trimming cut 3 bases from V and 4 bases from J; bases unmatched to any gene: 5. Germline CDR1 is SGHDT and CDR2 is YYEEEE. The CDR3 nucleotides are TGTGCCAGCAGCTCGGAGGGACAGGGAAATCAGCCCCAGCATTTT. Its protein product is CASSSEGQGNQPQHF.

This clonotype was seen a few times. The chain carries TRBV5-6 and TRBJ2-3, with D possibly matching TRBD2 (6 bases). Per germline, CDR1 SGHDT and CDR2 YYEEEE. Trimming left V 4 bases short and J 4 bases short, with 7 bases between. The CDR3 spans 12 residues. CDR3 loop: CASSGGADTQYF. DNA for the CDR3: TGTGCCAGCAGCGGCGGGGCAGATACGCAGTATTTT.

This clonotype was recorded many times. This chain connects TRBV5-1 to TRBJ1-5; tentatively, D is TRBD1 (5 bases). Trimming took 4 bases from V and 3 from J, leaving 14 bases between them. CDR1 SGHRS and CDR2 YFSETQ come from the germline V gene. This CDR3 is 15 amino acids long. For the CDR3, the DNA is TGCGCCAGCAGCCTGGAGGGGAGGAACAATCAGCCCCAGCATTTT. It is translated as CASSLEGRNNQPQHF.

This clonotype was picked up many times. The rearrangement uses TRBV7-3 and TRBJ2-1; 14 bases map to TRBD2. Trimming took 2 bases from V and 4 from J; bases not matched to a gene: 4. This CDR3 is built from 17 residues. Germline lookup yields CDR1 SGHTA and CDR2 FQGTGA. The CDR3 spells CASSLGTSGGGYNEQFF. Here the CDR3 DNA reads TGTGCCAGCAGCTTAGGGACTAGCGGGGGAGGATACAATGAGCAGTTCTTC.

This clonotype was picked up many times. The V gene is TRBV20-1, the J gene TRBJ2-3; D not resolved. Germline V gives CDR1 DFQATT, CDR2 SNEGSKA (reference sequence). Trimming removed 4 bases from V and 3 bases from J, with 8 bases in between. The CDR3 loop spans 12 amino acids. The CDR3 sequence is CSATSVTDTQYF. CDR3 coding DNA: TGCAGTGCTACTTCAGTGACAGATACGCAGTATTTT.

This clonotype was observed many times. This rearrangement joins TRBV29-1 to TRBJ2-7; D remains ambiguous. Trimming cost V 4 bases and J 1 base, with 8 bases left between them. The CDR3 length is 12 residues. CDR1 and CDR2 from the germline V gene are SQVTM and ANQGSEA. The CDR3 loop is CSVAPQSYEQYF. In DNA form, the CDR3 reads TGCAGCGTTGCTCCACAGTCCTACGAGCAGTACTTC.

Comment on this clonotype: This may come from a read error, since a much larger clone is one base off. The conserved phenylalanine or tryptophan normally closing the CDR3 is absent here, so this likely arose from a read error. The CDR3 DNA reads TGCGCCAGCAGCTTTCTGACTAGCGGGGGCTACGAGCAGTACATC. This encodes CASSFLTSGGYEQYI. The V call is TRBV5-1, the J call TRBJ2-7; 12 bases align to TRBD2. CDR3 length: 15 residues. Germline V CDR1 and CDR2: SGHRS, YFSETQ. V lost 2 bases to trimming and J lost 3 bases; unmatched junction nucleotides: 3.

This clonotype has a count of ten or more. The chain employs TRBV20-1 and TRBJ1-6; no definite D call. Germline loops: CDR1 DFQATT, CDR2 SNEGSKA (reference sequence). The CDR3 is 16 amino acids. Trimming left V 7 bases short and J 8 bases short, with 24 bases between. The CDR3 loop is CSVSRVDIRRDSPLHF. CDR3 nucleotide sequence: TGCAGTGTAAGCCGCGTAGACATACGGAGGGATTCACCCCTCCACTTT.

The rearrangement joins TRBV6-2 or TRBV6-3 to TRBJ2-1, with 9 bases that match TRBD2. V lost 2 bases and J lost 9; bases outside the gene matches: 8. CDR1 and CDR2 (germline): MNHEY, SVGEGT. This CDR3 contains 15 residues. CDR3 sequence reads: CASSYGAGGLSEQFF. CDR3 sequence (DNA): TGTGCCAGCAGTTACGGGGCGGGGGGGTTATCTGAGCAGTTCTTC.

This clonotype came up many times. The chain links TRBV12-3 or TRBV12-4 to TRBJ1-1; D gene unclear. Trimming removed 3 bases from V and 1 base from J, with 9 bases in between. The CDR3 is 14 amino acids. The CDR3 region is CASSFVVPNTEAFF. As DNA, the CDR3 is TGTGCCAGCAGTTTCGTTGTACCGAACACTGAAGCTTTCTTT.

This clonotype appeared many times. The chain carries TRBV5-1 and TRBJ2-7; maybe TRBD2 (7 bases). In germline, CDR1 is SGHRS, CDR2 YFSETQ. The CDR3 consists of 15 residues. Trimming removed 5 bases at V and 1 base at J, with 16 bases between. For the CDR3, the DNA is TGCGCCAGCAGTCTGGGGGGGCGTCAATCCTACGAGCAGTACTTC. This sequence encodes CASSLGGRQSYEQYF.

This clonotype was detected ten times or more. The chain couples TRBV18 to TRBJ1-2, with D perhaps matching TRBD1 (6 bases). V was cut by 5 bases and J by 5 bases, with 12 bases left in between. This CDR3 contains 13 residues. Germline-derived CDR1 and CDR2 are KGHSH and LQKENI. The CDR3 DNA is TGTGCCAGCTCAGAAGACAGGCTTTATGGCTACACCTTC. This sequence encodes CASSEDRLYGYTF.

This clonotype was picked up one time. This CDR3 reads CASSQEPGGGYTF. The CDR3 DNA reads TGTGCCAGCTCACAGGAACCCGGAGGGGGCTACACCTTC. V is TRBV18 and J is TRBJ1-2; D call uncertain. The CDR3 contains 13 residues. Trimming shortened V by 4 bases and J by 8 bases, and 14 bases separated the two germline ends. Per the germline V gene, CDR1 is KGHSH and CDR2 is LQKENI.

This clonotype showed up many times. The chain joins TRBV12-3 or TRBV12-4 to TRBJ1-1; maybe TRBD1 (6 bases). The V end was cut by 5 bases, the J end by 3 bases, with 16 bases between. This CDR3 is 15 amino acids long. CDR3 loop: CASSHDTGRDTEAFF. Written as DNA, the CDR3 is TGTGCCAGCAGTCACGACACAGGGCGGGACACTGAAGCTTTCTTT.

This clonotype has ten or more counts. This chain uses TRBV20-1 with TRBJ2-1; D uncertain. The CDR3 totals 12 residues. The germline V gene encodes CDR1 DFQATT and CDR2 SNEGSKA (reference sequence). Trimming shortened V by 2 bases and J by 2 bases, and 4 bases separated the two germline ends. CDR3 loop: CSARPPYNEQFF. The CDR3 DNA sequence: TGCAGTGCTAGACCACCCTACAATGAGCAGTTCTTC.

This clonotype has at least ten counts. This rearrangement joins TRBV20-1 to TRBJ1-2; D ambiguous. The CDR3 spans 12 residues. In germline, CDR1 is DFQATT, CDR2 SNEGSKA (reference sequence). Trimming took 4 bases from V and 8 from J, leaving 14 bases between them. CDR3 amino acids: CSAKDSYWGYTF. CDR3 nucleotide sequence: TGCAGTGCTAAGGACTCGTACTGGGGCTACACCTTC.

Comment on this clonotype: This may be a read error, as it is one base from a much larger clone. This chain uses TRBV11-3 with TRBJ2-7; D is undetermined. The CDR3 runs 14 residues. Germline loops: CDR1 SGHNT, CDR2 YENEEA. The CDR3 is CASSLGRHVHEQSF. The CDR3 DNA is TGTGCCAGCAGCTTAGGGAGACACGTCCACGAGCAGTCCTTC.

The table lists this clonotype with many counts. The rearrangement links TRBV15 to TRBJ2-1; 7 nucleotides line up with TRBD1. In germline, CDR1 is LNHNV, CDR2 YYDKDF (reference sequence). J lost 8 bases, V lost 5 bases, and 3 bases had no gene match. The CDR3 covers 12 residues. The CDR3 reads CATSHTGDEQFF. In DNA form, the CDR3 reads TGTGCCACCAGCCACACAGGGGATGAGCAGTTCTTC.

The CDR3 sequence is CASSLRQFANTGELFF. The CDR3 region has the DNA TGTGCCAGCAGCCTCAGACAGTTCGCGAACACCGGGGAGCTGTTTTTT. The chain carries TRBV11-1 and TRBJ2-2; D is possibly TRBD1 (5 bases). The CDR3 extends over 16 amino acids. V was trimmed by 5 bases and J by 0 bases, leaving 13 bases between them. Germline lookup yields CDR1 SGHAT and CDR2 FQDESV (reference sequence).

At least ten counts were recorded for this clonotype. This chain joins TRBV5-1 and TRBJ1-2, with 10 positions matching TRBD1. CDR1 is SGHRS, CDR2 YFSETQ, per germline. Trimming removed 0 bases from V and 7 bases from J; junction bases left unmatched: 3. The CDR3 consists of 14 residues. The CDR3 DNA reads TGCGCCAGCAGCTTGGGACAGGGGGCAGGTGGCTACACCTTC. Amino acid sequence: CASSLGQGAGGYTF.

This clonotype was seen ten or more times. The chain links TRBV5-1 to TRBJ1-1; the D is unclear. Trimming removed 3 bases at V and 3 bases at J, with 12 bases between. The CDR3 totals 14 residues. Looked up from germline, CDR1 is SGHRS and CDR2 is YFSETQ. The chain's CDR3 is CASSSSTEYTEAFF. The CDR3 region has the DNA TGCGCCAGCAGCTCCTCGACCGAATACACTGAAGCTTTCTTT.

Ten or more counts support this clonotype. The rearrangement joins TRBV18 to TRBJ2-7; 10 bases are shared with TRBD1. V trimming: 1 base; J trimming: 4 bases; junction bases outside the gene matches: 4. Germline CDR1 is KGHSH and CDR2 is LQKENI. The CDR3 loop spans 15 amino acids. CDR3 sequence: CASSPRTGGRYEQYF. The DNA of the CDR3 is TGTGCCAGCTCACCACGGACAGGGGGAAGGTACGAGCAGTACTTC.

This clonotype was found many times. J is TRBJ2-2 and V is TRBV7-6; TRBD2 is a possible D gene (6 bases). Germline V lookup: CDR1 SGHVS, CDR2 FNYEAQ. With 4 bases removed from V and 4 bases from J, the gap between germline ends came to 13 bases. CDR3 length equals 15 residues. CDR3 sequence (DNA): TGTGCCAGCAGCTCTGTAGGAGGGGCCACCGGGGAGCTGTTTTTT. Translation gives CASSSVGGATGELFF.

The sample holds a few counts of this clonotype. V and J are TRBV7-2 and TRBJ2-7; TRBD2 aligns across 11 bases. Trimming removed 5 bases from V and 4 bases from J; junction bases left unmatched: 1. Germline CDR1 is SGHTA and CDR2 is FQGNSA. The CDR3 is made up of 13 amino acids. The CDR3 sequence: CASSTSGSYEQYF. The CDR3 DNA reads TGTGCCAGCAGCACTAGCGGGAGTTACGAGCAGTACTTC.

This clonotype appeared many times. The chain joins TRBV7-2 to TRBJ2-1; no definite D call. Germline V gives CDR1 SGHTA, CDR2 FQGNSA. V lost 5 bases and J 1 base, leaving 9 bases between the germline ends. This CDR3 has 14 amino acids. The CDR3 nucleotides read TGTGCCAGCAGCCCGTATCAGTCCTACAATGAGCAGTTCTTC. Protein sequence: CASSPYQSYNEQFF.

This clonotype has a count of ten or more. This chain joins TRBV11-2 and TRBJ2-3; 9 bases align to TRBD2. Germline CDR1 reads SGHAT; CDR2 reads FQNNGV. CDR3 length equals 16 residues. Trimming at V came to 5 bases and at J to 5 bases, leaving 11 bases not matched to a gene. The DNA of the CDR3 is TGTGCCAGCAGCCTCCGAGGGAGCGGGGGGCAAGATACGCAGTATTTT. It yields the protein CASSLRGSGGQDTQYF.

Regarding this clonotype: A read error is possible here, since a much larger clone lies one base away. CDR3 sequence (DNA): TGTACCAGCAGTTTTGAGGGAGGCCATCGAGGGGAGACCCAGTACTTC. It encodes CTSSFEGGHRGETQYF. The genes are TRBV12-3 or TRBV12-4 and TRBJ2-5; D might be TRBD2 (6 bases). CDR3 length equals 16 residues.

This clonotype was picked up many times. V usage is TRBV7-9 and J usage is TRBJ2-3; D perhaps matches TRBD1 (5 bases). V was shortened by 3 bases and J by 5 bases, with 12 bases between the two germline ends. The CDR3 covers 14 residues. Germline CDR1 is SEHNR and CDR2 is FQNEAQ (reference sequence). CDR3 bases: TGTGCCAGCAGCTTTGCTGGGGCCGTAGATACGCAGTATTTT. It translates to CASSFAGAVDTQYF.